The present T cell receptor (beta chain) was sequenced within a study of metastatic and nonmetastatic thyroid tumors. Study at large: Malignant thyroid and benign thyroid patients provided blood and tumor or nodule tissue whose repertoires were compared.

As to this clone: Its antigen remains unknown.

Per the original data handling: A classifier of distant metastasis in papillary thyroid cancer was built from CDR3 differences (across clinicopathological groups). TCRdb reanalyzed the PCR reads with MiXCR. The V and J calls reflect TCRdb's pipeline rather than the authors' work. The table shows over 8,500 clones, with approximately 33% occurring only once. All patients were untreated before thyroid surgery. CDR3 length: 15 amino acids. Germline trimming cut 6 bases from V and 0 bases from J; bases unmatched to any gene: 4. Germline V CDR1 and CDR2: MGHRA, YSYEKL. Broader study findings: Significantly higher TCR beta diversity was reportedly seen in malignant thyroid tumors than benign nodules, in blood and tumor.

The specimen sequenced was adjacent normal tissue. The sequence was collected from a female donor with papillary thyroid cancer or a benign thyroid nodule (not recorded which). Some clones in this sample may be carry-over from other donors' samples. The chain carries TRBV4-1 and TRBJ2-7, with 11 bases lining up with TRBD1. The DNA of the CDR3 is TGCGCCAGCAGACAGGGACAGGGGGACTCCTACGAGCAGTACTTC. Translated, it gives CASRQGQGDSYEQYF.